This TCR beta chain is from a study of tumor-infiltrating lymphocytes in localized non-small cell lung cancer. Findings and limits, study-wide: No T-cell fraction difference was seen between IM1 and IM2 tumors. Recurrence-free survival showed no association with tumor T-cell fraction.

The CDR3 is 16 residues long. Germline V gene data show CDR1 as SGHKS and CDR2 as YYEKEE (reference sequence). Germline trimming cut 0 bases from V and 6 bases from J; bases unmatched to any gene: 7. Profiled with immunoSEQ multiplex PCR; TCRdb holds only in-frame clones, not every one. The sample records about 16,000 clones, 70% to 80% being singletons. This clone was picked up a small number of times. The antigen remains undetermined. The TCR originated in a human donor with non-small cell lung cancer. The specimen was lung tumor tissue. V is TRBV5-5 and J is TRBJ2-2; 8 bases map to TRBD1. The CDR3 reads CASSLVRDRFAGELFF. DNA of the CDR3: TGTGCCAGCAGCTTGGTGCGGGACAGGTTTGCCGGGGAGCTGTTTTTT.